The 8 T cell receptor beta chains in this list originate from one sample, sequenced in a study of CD8+ T cells in alopecia areata. The treatment denotes: oral pan-JAK inhibitor, 5-10 mg twice daily. Patients with alopecia areata provided lesional scalp punch biopsies as well as peripheral blood. Once RNA had been extracted, it was reverse transcribed into cDNA to act as the sequencing template. TCRdb keeps only in-frame clones here, not all; method: immunoSEQ multiplex PCR. Of 4,400 or so clones in the sample, 91% were seen once. Material: skin, obtained at week 4, from a patient treated with tofacitinib. The receptors stem from a human donor with alopecia areata.

This chain uses TRBV10-3 with TRBJ2-3, with 9 nucleotides matching TRBD2. Germline V gene data show CDR1 as ENHRY and CDR2 as SYGVKD. Unmatched junction bases numbered 13, after V lost 4 bases and J lost 2 bases. CDR3 length equals 18 residues. CDR3 coding DNA: TGTGCCATCAGTGGGGCTAGTCCCGAGCGGGGGGTCACAGATACGCAGTATTTT. Protein product: CAISGASPERGVTDTQYF.

This clone was seen a single time. CDR3 sequence (DNA): TGTGCCAGCAGTTTAGCTAACTATGGCTACACCTTC. It encodes CASSLANYGYTF. The chain recombines TRBV28 with TRBJ1-2; no firm D call. Germline CDR1 and CDR2: MDHEN and SYDVKM. This CDR3 has 12 residues. V was shortened by 2 bases and J by 0 bases, with 1 base between the two germline ends.

This rearrangement joins TRBV9 to TRBJ2-3, with D hard to call. The CDR3 runs to 15 residues. The ends were cut back, 0 bases at V and 0 bases at J, with 8 bases in the middle. CDR1 and CDR2 from the germline V gene are SGDLS and YYNGEE. The CDR3 nucleotides are TGTGCCAGCAGCGTAGTGGACGAAAGCACAGATACGCAGTATTTT. It yields the protein CASSVVDESTDTQYF.

The CDR3 bases are TGCAGCGTCGACAGAAGCGGGACAGATACGCAGTATTTT. Translating it yields CSVDRSGTDTQYF. This chain links TRBV29-1 with TRBJ2-3; possibly TRBD2 for D (6 bases). The CDR3 totals 13 residues. The germline V gene encodes CDR1 SQVTM and CDR2 ANQGSEA. Trimming took 6 bases from V and 3 from J, leaving 13 bases between them.

J is TRBJ2-4 and V is TRBV30; TRBD2 is a possible D gene (7 bases). Trimming cost V 8 bases and J 6 bases, with 11 bases left between them. Germline-derived CDR1 and CDR2 are GTSNPN and SVGIG (reference sequence). The CDR3 is 11 residues long. This CDR3 reads CALRGGNIQYF. The CDR3 coding sequence is TGTGCCCTAAGGGGGGGAAACATTCAGTACTTC.

The V gene is TRBV30, the J gene TRBJ1-1; unclear D gene. Germline V gene data show CDR1 as GTSNPN and CDR2 as SVGIG (reference sequence). V was cut by 3 bases and J by 4 bases, with 12 bases left in between. The CDR3 length is 13 residues. The CDR3 DNA reads as TGTGCCTGGAGCCGGGAACCGGGCACTGAAGCTTTCTTT. This encodes CAWSREPGTEAFF.

V usage is TRBV7-3 and J usage is TRBJ1-1; D is unresolved. The CDR3 totals 14 residues. Germline lookup yields CDR1 SGHTA and CDR2 FQGTGA. V lost 5 bases to trimming and J lost 0 bases, with 10 bases between them. CDR3: CASSPSLVNTEAFF. CDR3 in DNA: TGTGCCAGCAGCCCCAGCCTCGTGAACACTGAAGCTTTCTTT.

The chain uses TRBV5-1 and TRBJ2-7, with a possible D match to TRBD1 (6 bases). Germline V gives CDR1 SGHRS, CDR2 YFSETQ. This CDR3 spans 16 amino acids. Trimming removed 1 base from V and 5 bases from J, with 19 bases in between. The CDR3 DNA reads as TGCGCCAGCAGCTTGCAACCCCAACAGGGTTTTCACGAGCAGTACTTC. Its translation: CASSLQPQQGFHEQYF.